These 2 T cell receptor beta chains came from one sample sequenced in a study of blood T cells in healthy people across ages. Together with a sample-barcoded 5' primer, a J-beta primer mix was included in a second PCR lasting about 7 to 11 cycles. Each CDR3 protein is one row after TCRdb ran MiXCR on the 5' RACE reads. The data hold 550,000 to 700,000 distinct CDR3 sequences, with 25% to 30% observed a single time. Sequencing was carried out using blood. These receptors were collected from a woman between 65 and 79 years old in good health.

Remarks on this clonotype: The junction departs from the called germline gene at one end, perhaps through a read error. The CDR3 here is CASSRDSGAEQHF. In DNA, the CDR3 is TGTGCCAGCAGTCGGGACAGCGGTGCCGAGCAGCACTTC. The chain recombines TRBV2 with TRBJ2-7; 7 positions agree with TRBD1. This CDR3 region has 13 residues. Germline CDR1 is SNHLY and CDR2 is FYNNEI.

The chain joins TRBV6-6 to TRBJ2-5; D might be TRBD2 (7 bases). The germline V gene has CDR1 MNHNY and CDR2 SVGAGI (reference sequence). V was clipped by 6 bases and J by 4 bases, with 18 bases between them. This CDR3 spans 15 amino acids. The CDR3 is CASSLARGAGETQYF. The CDR3 DNA reads as TGTGCCAGCAGCCTCGCCCGGGGGGCTGGAGAGACCCAGTACTTC.